The source of this T cell receptor beta chain is a study of neurological immune-mediated disorders (dated by TCRdb to between 2018 and 2020). Study-wide context: Using UMI-based sequencing, the study compared peripheral blood TCR-beta repertoires from patients with HTLV-I-associated myelopathy (HAM/TSP), patients with multiple sclerosis, and healthy controls. Longitudinal samples, technical triplicates and paired sorted CD4+ and CD8+ T-cell subsets, alongside PBMC samples, were included among the 106 TCR-beta libraries. Each longitudinal HAM/TSP and healthy donor was sampled at 3 time-points spaced at roughly 3-40 month intervals. The cohort comprised 68 subjects: approximately 15 HAM/TSP patients, around 34 multiple sclerosis patients and around 20 healthy controls.

The paper as a whole reports these results and caveats: TCR clonal expansion was highest in HAM/TSP patients and lowest in MS patients, with MS patients falling below even healthy controls. No identical CDR3 amino acid sequences were found to be shared among expanded clones across subjects, suggesting that TCR-beta repertoires were private in all groups.

There are 18 amino acids in the CDR3, from cysteine to phenylalanine inclusive. Only the CDR3 DNA is retained, 54 bases long and in frame from the first base. From a lookup of the germline V gene (reference sequence), CDR1 and CDR2 are LGHDT and YNNKEL. The trim is 4 bases for V and 6 bases for J, with a gap of 26 bases between the germline ends. cDNA was synthesized by template-switch 5'RACE using a primer with a 10-nucleotide random unique molecular identifier that tagged each TCR transcript. Each sequencing run produced over 190 million TCR-beta sequences covering 15-18 subjects. Total RNA was extracted with the RNeasy kit. The KAPA Real-time Library Amplification kit was used to amplify TCR-beta VDJ regions with primers for the TCR constant region and the 5'RACE anchor. A first PCR added sample indexes and Illumina adaptors, and a second PCR then raised library yield. After Ampure bead purification, the roughly 650 bp TCR product was size-selected on a 2% E-gel SizeSelection system. Before pooling, libraries had their quality checked on a Bioanalyzer, their concentration measured with Qubit, and their quantity determined with the Kapa Library Quantification kit. Libraries were sequenced paired-end 2 x 150 bp on an Illumina HiSeq 2500. To increase sequence diversity, about 25-31% phiX was spiked into each library pool. Regarding the original processing steps: Quality-filtered reads were processed with the UMI-based MiGEC pipeline, which removed over 75% of raw TCR sequences during error correction. VDJ genes were aligned to IMGT germline references, and clonotypes were defined by unique CDR3 amino acid sequence plus V-J genes. Clonal expansion, Shannon diversity, and CDR3 relatedness (CalcPairwiseDistances, ClusterSamples) were evaluated with VDJtools, and phylogenetic trees were built with CLCbio workbench. A clone was classed as expanded if it had 8 or more unique UMIs, a cutoff based on coefficient-of-variation modelling across technical triplicates. TCRdb itself trimmed the public reads at Q25 with fastp, ran MiXCR and retained productive beta chains. Rows merge per CDR3 protein into single entries with the most common DNA and genes. The V and J calls shown here were made by TCRdb, not taken from the authors' results. The sample table shows around 97,000 distinct CDR3 sequences, and 10% to 14% are seen once. The top ten constitute around 3.3% of the sample.

Reading the label with the study, this specimen's time point is: longitudinal time-point 3. For unsorted PBMC libraries, 2 million PBMCs were used after storage in RNAlater at -80 degrees C until RNA extraction. PBMCs were separated from peripheral blood using Ficoll-Hypaque density gradient centrifugation and then cryopreserved in liquid nitrogen. In this sample, this clonotype turned up a few times. Its antigen specificity is not known. No much larger clone is present one base from it, and per-base qualities are unavailable. This sequence uses TRBV3-1 and TRBJ2-3; the D call is possibly TRBD1 or TRBD2, each sharing 5 bases. The origin of this receptor is a female donor with HTLV-1-associated myelopathy (HAM/TSP). The sample consisted of PBMCs. The sequence in DNA is TGTGCCAGCAGCCCCGAGTTGAGGGCTAGGGGTCGTCCGGATACGCAGTATTTT. This codes for CASSPELRARGRPDTQYF.